This T cell receptor beta chain was recovered during a study of identical twins. This clonotype was counted between two and nine times. Its antigen remains unidentified. Study-level points and caveats: Cross-sectional statistical analysis, not tracking of the same donors, underpinned the conclusions. Analyses of zero insertions could, in part, be confounded by invariant MAIT and iNKT cells.

The CDR3 sequence is 12 residues long. V was cut by 5 bases and J by 4 bases, with 11 bases left in between. From germline, CDR1 is DFQATT and CDR2 SNEGSKA (reference sequence). TCRdb used MiXCR to reprocess the 5' RACE reads, holding one entry per CDR3 protein. The sample records about 810,000 distinct CDR3 sequences, 12% being singletons. A further study also used this sample, focusing on yellow fever vaccine responses in identical twins.

The clonotype comes from a woman younger than 30 in good health. The V call is TRBV20-1, the J call TRBJ2-5; tentative D call: TRBD1 (6 bases). Sequenced sample: PBMCs. CDR3 nucleotides: TGCAGTGCTCCTAGAGGGGGAGAGACCCAGTACTTC. Translated: CSAPRGGETQYF.